In its sample, the clone carrying this T cell receptor (beta chain) was seen many times. Its antigen is as yet unknown. The sample is drawn from a study of response to subunit inactivated influenza vaccine. Study-wide results and limits: T cells newly recruited by each seasonal influenza vaccination are few, the authors suggested.

Germline lookup yields CDR1 SGHRS and CDR2 YFSETQ. Trimming took off 1 base at V and 2 bases at J, with 12 bases between the two ends. This CDR3 is 15 amino acids long. TCRdb reprocessed the RT-PCR reads via MiXCR and lists one record per CDR3 protein. Among fewer than 600,000 distinct CDR3 sequences, about 7.2% were seen once, and the ten largest hold about 12%. The sample here was PBMCs from blood, taken about 23 months after vaccination. The receptor was derived from a man aged 50-75 years who received an inactivated influenza vaccine. The chain has TRBV5-1 and TRBJ1-1, with a weak D call TRBD1 (6 bases). CDR3 protein: CASSLQSGVNTEAFF. The CDR3 nucleotides are TGCGCCAGCAGCTTGCAGTCAGGGGTAAACACTGAAGCTTTCTTT.